The 21 T cell receptor beta chains below come from one sample, sequenced in a study of cytomegalovirus exposure and HLA in healthy donors. 60 Vbeta and 13 Jbeta primers were used in PCR. Produced via immunoSEQ multiplex PCR; TCRdb's table is partial and in-frame only. Among 90,000 or so clones listed, less than 80% were seen once. Material: PBMCs. These receptors were obtained from a middle-aged woman in good health and CMV-seronegative.

Written as DNA, the CDR3 is TGTGCCAGGTCGACAGGGGACTATGGCTACACCTTC. As protein: CARSTGDYGYTF. The chain carries TRBV2 and TRBJ1-2; 8 nucleotides agree with TRBD1. V trimming: 9 bases; J trimming: 3 bases; junction bases outside the gene matches: 3. CDR3 size: 12 residues. Germline-derived CDR1 and CDR2 are SNHLY and FYNNEI.

This clone was seen just once. This chain links TRBV5-1 with TRBJ2-7; possibly TRBD1 for D (5 bases). This CDR3 comprises 14 residues. Germline lookup yields CDR1 SGHRS and CDR2 YFSETQ. V shed 0 bases and J shed 2 bases, with 9 bases lying between them. CDR3 DNA: TGCGCCAGCAGCTTGGGACAGCCCCCCTACGAGCAGTACTTC. Translating gives CASSLGQPPYEQYF.

CDR3 in DNA: TGTGCCAGCAGCTTTGCAGGGGGCGCGGACAAAAACATTCAGTACTTC. As protein: CASSFAGGADKNIQYF. The chain has TRBV7-9 and TRBJ2-4; 8 bases are a match to TRBD1. Germline V lookup: CDR1 SEHNR, CDR2 FQNEAQ (reference sequence). Unmatched junction bases numbered 7, after V lost 3 bases and J lost 3 bases. This CDR3 has 16 residues. The whole variable domain, remainder taken from reference TRBV7-9 and TRBJ2-4, is DTGVSQNPRHKITKRGQNVTFRCDPISEHNRLYWYRQTLGQGPEFLTYFQNEAQLEKSRLLSDRFSAERPKGSFSTLEIQRTEQGDSAMYLCASSFAGGADKNIQYFGAGTRLSVL.

The rearrangement uses TRBV6-5 and TRBJ2-1; TRBD1 aligns across 8 bases. Trimming cost V 5 bases and J 3 bases; bases outside gene matches: 6. The germline V gene encodes CDR1 MNHEY and CDR2 SVGAGI. The CDR3 is made up of 15 amino acids. CDR3 in amino acids: CASSKRQGNYNEQFF. The CDR3 DNA sequence: TGTGCCAGCAGTAAGAGACAGGGGAACTACAATGAGCAGTTCTTC.

This rearrangement joins TRBV28 to TRBJ1-5; D is ambiguous. In germline, CDR1 is MDHEN, CDR2 SYDVKM. CDR3 length: 14 amino acids. The V gene lost 8 bases and the J gene lost 0 bases, with 11 bases spanning the gap. CDR3 sequence (DNA): TGTGCCAGCGTCCGGAGGGCTAGCAATCAGCCCCAGCATTTT. Translated: CASVRRASNQPQHF. Drawing the rest from reference TRBV28 and TRBJ1-5, the complete variable domain is DVKVTQSSRYLVKRTGEKVFLECVQDMDHENMFWYRQDPGLGLRLIYFSYDVKMKEKGDIPEGYSVSREKKERFSLILESASTNQTSMYLCASVRRASNQPQHFGDGTRLSIL.

This clone was observed a single time. The rearrangement links TRBV9 to TRBJ2-7; D uncertain. V shed 0 bases and J shed 2 bases, with 9 bases lying between them. This CDR3 is built from 14 residues. CDR1 is SGDLS and CDR2 is YYNGEE in the germline V gene. CDR3 amino acids: CASSVGLGPYEQYF. CDR3 bases: TGTGCCAGCAGCGTAGGGTTGGGCCCCTACGAGCAGTACTTC.

This rearrangement joins TRBV29-1 to TRBJ2-1; 7 nucleotides match TRBD1. The V gene end was trimmed by 6 bases and the J gene end by 2 bases; junction bases not matched to a gene: 10. The CDR3 has 15 amino acids. CDR1 and CDR2 (germline): SQVTM, ANQGSEA. The chain's CDR3 is CSVLPQGRTYNEQFF. CDR3 bases: TGCAGCGTCTTACCACAGGGGCGAACCTACAATGAGCAGTTCTTC.

This chain connects TRBV5-1 to TRBJ2-1; TRBD2 matches at 14 bases. V dropped 1 base and J dropped 0; count of bases not matched to a gene: 9. The CDR3 has 20 residues. Per the germline V gene, CDR1 is SGHRS and CDR2 is YFSETQ. This chain's CDR3 is CASSLPTSGRAPSSYNEQFF. The CDR3 DNA sequence: TGCGCCAGCAGCTTGCCGACTAGCGGGAGGGCCCCGAGCTCCTACAATGAGCAGTTCTTC.

This clone is a singleton in its sample. The chain recombines TRBV28 with TRBJ1-2, with D possibly TRBD1 on 6 matching bases. Trimming cost V 6 bases and J 8 bases, with 19 bases left between them. The CDR3 runs to 14 residues. Germline V gene data show CDR1 as MDHEN and CDR2 as SYDVKM. The CDR3 bases are TGTGCCAGCAGCCTCCCGACAGGCGCTAGGGGCTACACCTTC. Its protein is CASSLPTGARGYTF.

V gene TRBV29-1 combines with J gene TRBJ1-1; a possible D gene is TRBD1 (5 bases). CDR3 size: 15 residues. Germline V gene lookup returns CDR1 SQVTM and CDR2 ANQGSEA. Trimming left V 5 bases short and J 1 base short, with 17 bases between. In DNA, the CDR3 is TGCAGCGTTCGCGTAGCGGCAGGGAGGAACACTGAAGCTTTCTTT. Translating it yields CSVRVAAGRNTEAFF.

The genes are TRBV25-1 and TRBJ1-2, with no clear D. Trimming took off 4 bases at V and 3 bases at J, with 12 bases between the two ends. CDR1 MGHDK and CDR2 SYGVNS come from the germline V gene. This CDR3 is 14 amino acids long. The CDR3 reads CASSGDGEYYGYTF. The DNA for the CDR3 is TGTGCCAGCAGTGGCGACGGGGAGTACTATGGCTACACCTTC.

This chain joins TRBV9 and TRBJ2-1; 9 nucleotides agree with TRBD2. CDR3 length equals 15 residues. After removal of 2 bases from V and 0 bases from J, the junction contained 0 bases not matched to a gene. CDR1 is SGDLS, CDR2 YYNGEE, per germline. CDR3 sequence (DNA): TGTGCCAGCAGCGTTAGCGGGAGCTCCTACAATGAGCAGTTCTTC. It translates to CASSVSGSSYNEQFF.

This clone has more than one count but fewer than ten. The CDR3, as DNA: TGTGCCAGCAGACCTCCGGGACGGGGGAGCACAGATACGCAGTATTTT. It specifies CASRPPGRGSTDTQYF. V usage is TRBV27 and J usage is TRBJ2-3; a possible D gene is TRBD2 (6 bases). The germline V gene encodes CDR1 MNHEY and CDR2 SMNVEV (reference sequence). The CDR3 contains 16 residues. Trimming left V 6 bases short and J 0 bases short, with 16 bases between.

V usage is TRBV5-1 and J usage is TRBJ2-2, with a possible D match to TRBD2 (6 bases). Germline V lookup: CDR1 SGHRS, CDR2 YFSETQ. The CDR3 length is 15 residues. V was shortened by 3 bases and J by 2 bases, with 11 bases between the two germline ends. CDR3 sequence: CASSSGTANTGELFF. CDR3 DNA: TGCGCCAGCAGCTCCGGGACTGCAAACACCGGGGAGCTGTTTTTT.

This clone appeared a single time. The gene calls are TRBV5-1 and TRBJ1-1, with 7 bases fitting TRBD1. Germline assignment: CDR1 SGHRS and CDR2 YFSETQ. V was clipped by 0 bases and J by 0 bases; unmatched bases: 2. This CDR3 comprises 15 residues. The CDR3 bases are TGCGCCAGCAGCTTGGGACAGGGAATGAACACTGAAGCTTTCTTT. Its protein is CASSLGQGMNTEAFF.

This clone was seen a single time. This chain joins TRBV19 and TRBJ1-5; D gene ambiguous. The CDR3 has 15 residues. Trimming pared 3 bases from V and 0 bases from J, leaving 9 bases between. Per the germline V gene, CDR1 is LNHDA and CDR2 is SQIVND (reference sequence). CDR3 region: CASSIVPYSNQPQHF. Written as DNA, the CDR3 is TGTGCCAGTAGTATCGTCCCGTATAGCAATCAGCCCCAGCATTTT.

The chain is built from TRBV9 and TRBJ2-5; D remains unclear. CDR1 and CDR2 (germline): SGDLS, YYNGEE. This CDR3 has 15 residues. The V gene lost 4 bases and the J gene lost 3 bases, with 16 bases spanning the gap. The CDR3 DNA reads as TGTGCCAGCAGCTTAAGTTGGTCCGCGGAAGAGACCCAGTACTTC. Translation gives CASSLSWSAEETQYF.

V usage is TRBV5-4 and J usage is TRBJ1-4; 9 nucleotides align to TRBD1. CDR3 length equals 14 residues. Germline loops: CDR1 SGHNT, CDR2 YYREEE (reference sequence). V trimming: 2 bases; J trimming: 5 bases; junction bases outside the gene matches: 1. The chain's CDR3 is CASSFDRGNEKLFF. As DNA, the CDR3 is TGTGCCAGCAGCTTTGACAGGGGGAATGAAAAACTGTTTTTT. The full variable domain, rest sourced from reference TRBV5-4 and TRBJ1-4, is ETGVTQSPTHLIKTRGQQVTLRCSSQSGHNTVSWYQQALGQGPQFIFQYYREEENGRGNFPPRFSGLQFPNYSSELNVNALELDDSALYLCASSFDRGNEKLFFGSGTQLSVL.

This clone occurred once. The chain is built from TRBV5-4 and TRBJ2-2; 11 nucleotides align to TRBD2. The germline V gene encodes CDR1 SGHNT and CDR2 YYREEE (reference sequence). This CDR3 is 16 amino acids long. Losses at the gene ends were 4 bases for V and 3 bases for J; bases not matched to a gene: 5. Here the CDR3 DNA reads TGTGCCAGCAGCCGGGGACTAGCGGTGTACACCGGGGAGCTGTTTTTT. It encodes CASSRGLAVYTGELFF.

This clone was detected only a few times. The V and J genes are TRBV5-4 and TRBJ1-2; D is unclear. CDR1 is SGHNT and CDR2 is YYREEE in the germline V gene (reference sequence). V lost 2 bases and J lost 0, with 8 bases in between. This CDR3 has 14 residues. CDR3 nucleotide sequence: TGTGCCAGCAGCTTTCTCTCGTCTAACTATGGCTACACCTTC. As protein: CASSFLSSNYGYTF.

This chain connects TRBV6-4 to TRBJ2-1; the match to TRBD2 covers 8 bases. The CDR3 runs to 22 residues. Germline trimming cut 6 bases from V and 4 bases from J; bases unmatched to any gene: 29. The germline gives CDR1 MRHNA, CDR2 SNTAGT. The CDR3 DNA reads TGTGCCAGCAGCGACCTGGACAGTTCCACCGGGACTAGACATAAAACTTACAATGAGCAGTTCTTC. The encoded protein is CASSDLDSSTGTRHKTYNEQFF.